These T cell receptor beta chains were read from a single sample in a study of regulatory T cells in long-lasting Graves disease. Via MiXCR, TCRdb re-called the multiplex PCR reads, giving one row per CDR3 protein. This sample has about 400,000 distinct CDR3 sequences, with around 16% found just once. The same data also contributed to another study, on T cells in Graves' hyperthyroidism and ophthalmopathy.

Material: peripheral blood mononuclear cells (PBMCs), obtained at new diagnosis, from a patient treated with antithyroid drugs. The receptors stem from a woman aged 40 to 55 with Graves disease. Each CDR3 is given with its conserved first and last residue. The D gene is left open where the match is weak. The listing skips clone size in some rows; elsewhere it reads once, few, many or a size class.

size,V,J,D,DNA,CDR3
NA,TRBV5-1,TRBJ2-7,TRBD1,TGCGCCAGCAGCTTCGGACAGGGGATCGACGAGCAGTACTTC,CASSFGQGIDEQYF
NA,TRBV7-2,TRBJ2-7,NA,TGTGCCAGCAGCACCAGACGGGAATACGAGCAGTACTTC,CASSTRREYEQYF
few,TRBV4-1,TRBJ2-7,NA,TGCGCCAGCAGCCAAGAAGGGCGCCAGGGGTTGGGGTACGAGCAGTACTTC,CASSQEGRQGLGYEQYF
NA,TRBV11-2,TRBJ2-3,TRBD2,TGTGCCAGCAGCCAAGAATTGGCGGGAGGGCCCGGAGATACGCAGTATTTT,CASSQELAGGPGDTQYF
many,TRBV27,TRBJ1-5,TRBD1,TGTGCCAGCAGCCCCCTTAACAGGGGTGGCAATCAGCCCCAGCATTTT,CASSPLNRGGNQPQHF
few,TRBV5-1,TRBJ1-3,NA,TGCGCCAGCAGCTTGGGCCGGATTAACTCTGGAAACACCATATATTTT,CASSLGRINSGNTIYF
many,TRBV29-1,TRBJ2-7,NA,TGCAGCGTAGCGGACACCTACGAGCAGTACTTC,CSVADTYEQYF
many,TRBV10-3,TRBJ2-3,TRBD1,TGTGCCATCAGTGAGTCGAGGACAGGTGGAGGACAAGATACGCAGTATTTT,CAISESRTGGGQDTQYF
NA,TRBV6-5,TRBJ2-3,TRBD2,TGTGCCAGCAGTTACCCTCGACTAGCGGGAGGGCCATTGGGTACAGATACGCAGTATTTT,CASSYPRLAGGPLGTDTQYF
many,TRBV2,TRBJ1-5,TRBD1,TGTGCCAGCACCGACGAAACAGGGGGCGAGGATCAGCCCCAGCATTTT,CASTDETGGEDQPQHF
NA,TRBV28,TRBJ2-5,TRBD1,TGTGCCAGCAGTTTACCTGGGACAGGCAGGCAGTACTTC,CASSLPGTGRQYF
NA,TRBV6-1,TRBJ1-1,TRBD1,TGTGCCAGCAGTGGGGGGACAGGGCGGACTGAAGCTCTCTTT,CASSGGTGRTEALF
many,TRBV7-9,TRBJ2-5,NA,TGTGCCAGCAGCTTACGGGGGCGGGAGACCCAGTACTTC,CASSLRGRETQYF
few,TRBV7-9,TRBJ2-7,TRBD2,TGTGCCAGCAGCTTGGGGACTAGCGGGGGATTCTACGAGCAGTACTTC,CASSLGTSGGFYEQYF
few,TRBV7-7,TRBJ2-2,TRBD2,TGTGCTAGCAGCCGGACTAGCGGGGAGCTGTTTTTT,CASSRTSGELFF
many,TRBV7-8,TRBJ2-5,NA,TGTGCCAGCAGCTCACCACTAGCCCAGTACCAAGAGACCCAGTACTTC,CASSSPLAQYQETQYF
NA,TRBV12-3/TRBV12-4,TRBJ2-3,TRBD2,TGTGCCAGCAGTTTAGGACTAGCGGGAGTTAGAGATACGCAGTATTTT,CASSLGLAGVRDTQYF
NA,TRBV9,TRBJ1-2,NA,TGTGCCAGCAGCCTGGCGGACGGAGCTAACTATGGCCACACCTTC,CASSLADGANYGHTF
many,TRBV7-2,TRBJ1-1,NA,TGTGCCAGCAGTACCCGGGGCAGCCCTTACACTGAAGCTTTCTTT,CASSTRGSPYTEAFF
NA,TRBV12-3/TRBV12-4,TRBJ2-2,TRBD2,TGTGCCAGCAGTTTAGTCCTCCGGGGGACTAGCGGGAGGGACACCGGGGAGCTGTTTTTT,CASSLVLRGTSGRDTGELFF
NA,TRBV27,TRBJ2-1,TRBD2,TGTGCCAGTGGCGGGAGGGCCGACAATGAGCAGTTCTTC,CASGGRADNEQFF
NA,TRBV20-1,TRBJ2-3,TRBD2,TGCAGTGCTAAAAACCCGCGGGGGTCAGATACGCAGTATTTT,CSAKNPRGSDTQYF
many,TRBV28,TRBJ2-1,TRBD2,TGTGCCAGCAGTTTAAAGGGACTAGCGGGATGGAGCTCCTACAATGAGCAGTTCTTC,CASSLKGLAGWSSYNEQFF
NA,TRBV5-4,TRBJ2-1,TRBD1,TGTGTCAGCAGCCTCCCGACAGGGACGGGGAATGAGCAGTTCTTC,CVSSLPTGTGNEQFF
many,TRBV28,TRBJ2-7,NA,TGTGCCAGCAGTTTAGTTGGGGCCTACGAGCAGTACTTC,CASSLVGAYEQYF
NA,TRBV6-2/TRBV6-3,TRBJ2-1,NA,TGTGCCAGCAGTGCGGGACCGAGCCCGTTCTTC,CASSAGPSPFF
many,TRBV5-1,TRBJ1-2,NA,TGCGCCAGCAGCTTTGAAGGGAACTATGGCTACACCTTC,CASSFEGNYGYTF
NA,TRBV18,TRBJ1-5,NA,TGTGCCAGCTCACCTGGGGATCAGCCCCAGCATTTT,CASSPGDQPQHF
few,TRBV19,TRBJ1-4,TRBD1,TGTGCCAGTAGTATTGGCTTGGACAGGCGACATAATGAAAAACTGTTTTTT,CASSIGLDRRHNEKLFF
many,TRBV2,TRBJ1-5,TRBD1,TGTGCCAGCAGTAATACCGGGACAGGGACTATTAATCAGCCCCAGCATTTT,CASSNTGTGTINQPQHF
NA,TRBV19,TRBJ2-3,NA,TGTGCCAGTAGTCCAGGGGTAAGGACAGATACGCAGTATTTT,CASSPGVRTDTQYF
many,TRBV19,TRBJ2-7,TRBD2,TGTGCCAGTAGTAAGACTAGCGGGGCCTCCTACGAGCAGTACTTC,CASSKTSGASYEQYF